The 15 T cell receptor beta chains below come from one sample, sequenced in a study of cytomegalovirus exposure and HLA in healthy donors. The PCR ran on 60 Vbeta and 13 Jbeta primers. Libraries were prepared by immunoSEQ multiplex PCR; TCRdb keeps only in-frame clonotypes and omits some of them. The sample consists of 100,000 to 150,000 clones, over 65% of them appearing once. The sequencing input was PBMCs. The receptors originated from a man in his late teens or twenties in good health and CMV-seropositive.

The V gene is TRBV5-1, the J gene TRBJ2-1; D ambiguous. Per germline, CDR1 SGHRS and CDR2 YFSETQ. Trimming left V 0 bases short and J 5 bases short, with 6 bases between. CDR3 length: 13 residues. This chain's CDR3 is CASSLAADNEQFF. CDR3 sequence (DNA): TGCGCCAGCAGCTTGGCTGCAGACAATGAGCAGTTCTTC.

This chain uses TRBV2 with TRBJ2-5; TRBD2 matches 10 bases. Trimming took 3 bases from V and 5 from J; bases not matched to a gene: 6. This CDR3 has 15 residues. In germline, CDR1 is SNHLY, CDR2 FYNNEI. CDR3 DNA: TGTGCCAGCAGTGACAGCGGGGGGGCCGGCGAGACCCAGTACTTC. This gives the protein CASSDSGGAGETQYF.

This chain joins TRBV6-5 and TRBJ2-3; D perhaps matches TRBD1 (6 bases). Trimming took 9 bases from V and 0 from J, leaving 16 bases between them. Germline V CDR1 and CDR2: MNHEY, SVGAGI. The CDR3 covers 15 residues. The CDR3 reads CASCPGTLSTDTQYF. The CDR3 nucleotides read TGTGCCAGTTGTCCCGGGACACTGAGCACAGATACGCAGTATTTT.

Comment on this clone: One base separates it from a far larger clone, so it is likely a read error. The rearrangement links TRBV19 to TRBJ1-5; TRBD1 aligns across 8 bases. The CDR3 sequence is 15 residues long. J gave up 8 bases and V 5 bases, and 11 bases lay outside the gene matches. CDR1 is LNHDA, CDR2 SQIVND, per germline (reference sequence). The CDR3 bases are TGTGCCAGTAGTGGACGGACAGGGATCAGTAAGCCCCAGCATTTT. Protein sequence: CASSGRTGISKPQHF. Filled out from reference TRBV19 and TRBJ1-5, the complete variable domain reads DGGITQSPKYLFRKEGQNVTLSCEQNLNHDAMYWYRQDPGQGLRLIYYSQIVNDFQKGDIAEGYSVSREKKESFPLTVTSAQKNPTAFYLCASSGRTGISKPQHFGDGTRLSIL.

The chain has TRBV13 and TRBJ1-2, with D unclear. Germline-derived CDR1 and CDR2 are PRHDT and FYEKMQ (reference sequence). This CDR3 is built from 14 residues. V shed 0 bases and J shed 1 base, with 6 bases lying between them. CDR3 region: CASSLGRDNYGYTF. The CDR3 nucleotides are TGTGCCAGCAGCTTAGGTAGAGATAACTATGGCTACACCTTC.

The chain uses TRBV6-1 and TRBJ2-7; TRBD1 might be the D (5 bases). The CDR3 runs 16 residues. Germline CDR1 reads MNHNS; CDR2 reads SASEGT. Trimming pared 2 bases from V and 0 bases from J, leaving 14 bases between. DNA of the CDR3: TGTGCCAGCAGTGAACCTCTTCTCCAGGGCTCCTACGAGCAGTACTTC. It translates to CASSEPLLQGSYEQYF.

The CDR3 sequence: CASSSGGAYEQYF. CDR3 coding DNA: TGTGCCAGCAGTAGCGGGGGGGCGTACGAGCAGTACTTC. The chain has TRBV27 and TRBJ2-7, with 10 bases that match TRBD2. Germline V gene lookup returns CDR1 MNHEY and CDR2 SMNVEV (reference sequence). J was trimmed by 4 bases and V by 5 bases; bases with no gene match: 2. CDR3 length equals 13 residues.

This sequence joins TRBV4-1 and TRBJ2-1, with 8 bases aligning to TRBD2. Losses at the gene ends were 1 base for V and 6 bases for J; bases not matched to a gene: 5. In germline, CDR1 is MGHRA, CDR2 YSYEKL. The CDR3 contains 15 residues. In DNA form, the CDR3 reads TGCGCCAGCAGCCAAGGGGCGGGGGGAATCAATGAGCAGTTCTTC. Translating gives CASSQGAGGINEQFF.

The CDR3 nucleotides read TGTGCCAGCACCCACCTCCCCTCCAGGCCCCAAGAGACCCAGTACTTC. Translated, it gives CASTHLPSRPQETQYF. The rearrangement uses TRBV27 and TRBJ2-5; D is ambiguous. Germline CDR1 is MNHEY and CDR2 is SMNVEV (reference sequence). Trimming took off 7 bases at V and 1 base at J, with 19 bases between the two ends. The CDR3 totals 16 residues.

The chain has TRBV9 and TRBJ2-2, with TRBD2 matching over 7 bases. The V and J ends lost 0 bases and 4 bases, in that order; junction bases with no gene match: 6. Germline V gives CDR1 SGDLS, CDR2 YYNGEE. CDR3 length equals 16 residues. The CDR3 coding sequence is TGTGCCAGCAGCGTAGCTCTAAGCGGGGCCACCGGGGAGCTGTTTTTT. Encoded protein: CASSVALSGATGELFF.

The genes are TRBV11-2 and TRBJ1-2; 8 bases are shared with TRBD1. This CDR3 is built from 14 residues. Per the germline V gene, CDR1 is SGHAT and CDR2 is FQNNGV. V lost 0 bases, J lost 6 bases, and 3 bases stayed unmatched. The DNA of the CDR3 is TGTGCCAGCAGCTTAGATCCGACAGGGGATGGCTACACCTTC. It encodes CASSLDPTGDGYTF.

This chain connects TRBV7-8 to TRBJ2-2; 8 nucleotides line up with TRBD1. V was pared by 4 bases and J by 6 bases, with 4 bases of the junction left unmatched. This CDR3 is 14 amino acids long. CDR1 is SGHVS and CDR2 is FQNEAQ in the germline V gene. In DNA, the CDR3 is TGTGCCAGCAGCTATCGGACAGGGTCCGGGGAGCTGTTTTTT. It is translated as CASSYRTGSGELFF.

V gene TRBV30 combines with J gene TRBJ2-1; no clear D gene. Trimming removed 5 bases from V and 7 bases from J, with 6 bases in between. There are 10 residues in the CDR3. Germline lookup yields CDR1 GTSNPN and CDR2 SVGIG (reference sequence). As DNA, the CDR3 is TGTGCCTGGTACGGTAATGAGCAGTTCTTC. Translated, it gives CAWYGNEQFF.

The V call is TRBV6-6, the J call TRBJ1-4; possibly TRBD1 for D (5 bases). CDR1 is MNHNY, CDR2 SVGAGI, per germline (reference sequence). The CDR3 covers 16 residues. Between the trimmed V and J ends, which lost 4 bases and 4 bases, there was a span of 16 bases. As DNA, the CDR3 is TGTGCCAGCAGTTCGGGACTGACTACTTTTAATGAAAAACTGTTTTTT. This translates into CASSSGLTTFNEKLFF.

The chain carries TRBV19 and TRBJ2-5; 10 nucleotides agree with TRBD2. The germline gives CDR1 LNHDA, CDR2 SQIVND (reference sequence). The CDR3 runs 17 residues. J was trimmed by 0 bases and V by 5 bases; bases with no gene match: 9. The CDR3 region is CASSRPPSGGDQETQYF. In DNA form, the CDR3 reads TGTGCCAGTAGTCGACCGCCTAGCGGGGGAGACCAAGAGACCCAGTACTTC.